This TCR beta chain was obtained from a study of T-cell reconstitution after alpha-beta-depleted transplantation in children. Unique molecular identifiers were incorporated into the prepared TCRbeta library. Using its own MiXCR run on the PCR reads, TCRdb lists one record per CDR3 protein. The table includes about a million distinct CDR3 sequences, about 29% detected once. Study-wide results and limits: Among T cells one year after transplant, newly produced cells accounted for most counts and diversity. Several hundred expanded graft clones reportedly gave rise to the alpha-beta T cells present about two months after transplant. Some patients owed their high day-60 TCRbeta diversity to surviving recipient T cells and thymic progenitors.

Comments on this clonotype: Antigen specificity is unknown.

The material sequenced was PBMCs, mostly from graft donor cells, taken 360 days after TCRalphabeta/CD19-depleted stem cell transplant. This clonotype originated in a boy under two years old who had a stem cell transplant for SCID, so the T cells may come from the graft donor.

CDR3 amino acids: CASSVDQVGTDTQYF. The CDR3 DNA reads as TGTGCCAGCAGCGTAGACCAGGTTGGCACAGATACGCAGTATTTT. V usage is TRBV9 and J usage is TRBJ2-3; D uncertain. Germline-derived CDR1 and CDR2 are SGDLS and YYNGEE. Trimming shortened V by 0 bases and J by 1 base, and 9 bases separated the two germline ends. The CDR3 consists of 15 residues. Filled out from reference TRBV9 and TRBJ2-3, the complete variable domain reads DSGVTQTPKHLITATGQRVTLRCSPRSGDLSVYWYQQSLDQGLQFLIQYYNGEERAKGNILERFSAQQFPDLHSELNLSSLELGDSALYFCASSVDQVGTDTQYFGPGTRLTVL.